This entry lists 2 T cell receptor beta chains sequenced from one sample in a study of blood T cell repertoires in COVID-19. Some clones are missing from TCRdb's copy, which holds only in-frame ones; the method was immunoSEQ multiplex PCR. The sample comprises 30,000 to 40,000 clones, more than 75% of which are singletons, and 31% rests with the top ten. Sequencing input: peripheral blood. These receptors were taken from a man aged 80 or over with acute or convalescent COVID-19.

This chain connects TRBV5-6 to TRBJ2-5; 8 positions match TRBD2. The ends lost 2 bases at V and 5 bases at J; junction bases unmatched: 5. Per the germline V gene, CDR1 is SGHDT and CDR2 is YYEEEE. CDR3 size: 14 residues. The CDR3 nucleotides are TGTGCCAGCAGCTTAGCGGGGGTTGTTGAGACCCAGTACTTC. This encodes CASSLAGVVETQYF. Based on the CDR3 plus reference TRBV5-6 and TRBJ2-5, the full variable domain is DAGVTQSPTHLIKTRGQQVTLRCSPKSGHDTVSWYQQALGQGPQFIFQYYEEEERQRGNFPDRFSGHQFPNYSSELNVNALLLGDSALYLCASSLAGVVETQYFGPGTRLLVL.

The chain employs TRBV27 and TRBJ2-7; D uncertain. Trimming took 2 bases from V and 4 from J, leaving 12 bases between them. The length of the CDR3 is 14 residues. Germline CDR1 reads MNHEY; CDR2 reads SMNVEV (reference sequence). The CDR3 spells CASSLRGGYYEQYF. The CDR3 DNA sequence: TGTGCCAGCAGTTTACGTGGCGGTTATTACGAGCAGTACTTC.